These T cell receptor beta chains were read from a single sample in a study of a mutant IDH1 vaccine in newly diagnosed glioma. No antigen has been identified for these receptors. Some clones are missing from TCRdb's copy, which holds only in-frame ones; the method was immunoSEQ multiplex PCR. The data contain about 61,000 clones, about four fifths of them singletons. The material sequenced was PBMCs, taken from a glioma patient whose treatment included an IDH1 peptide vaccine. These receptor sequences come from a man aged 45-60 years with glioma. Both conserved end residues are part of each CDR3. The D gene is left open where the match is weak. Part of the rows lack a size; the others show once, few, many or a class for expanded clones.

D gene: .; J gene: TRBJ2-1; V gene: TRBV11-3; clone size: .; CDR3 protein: CASSPGARSYNEQFF; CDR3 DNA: TGTGCCAGCAGCCCAGGGGCCCGGTCCTACAATGAGCAGTTCTTC
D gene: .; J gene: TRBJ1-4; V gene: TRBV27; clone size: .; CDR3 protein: CASSFGRGGEKLFF; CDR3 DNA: TGTGCCAGCAGTTTCGGCAGGGGAGGCGAAAAACTGTTTTTT
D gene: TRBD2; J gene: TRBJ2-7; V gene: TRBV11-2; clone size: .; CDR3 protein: CASGQLAGTYEQYF; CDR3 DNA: TGTGCCAGCGGTCAACTAGCGGGAACCTACGAGCAGTACTTC
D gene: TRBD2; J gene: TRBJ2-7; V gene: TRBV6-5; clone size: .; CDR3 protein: CASSYAGGPYEQYF; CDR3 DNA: TGTGCCAGCAGTTACGCGGGAGGGCCTTACGAGCAGTACTTC
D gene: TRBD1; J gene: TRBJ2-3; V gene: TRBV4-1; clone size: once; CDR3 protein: CASSSPTGGTDTQYF; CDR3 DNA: TGCGCCAGCAGCTCCCCGACAGGGGGCACAGATACGCAGTATTTT
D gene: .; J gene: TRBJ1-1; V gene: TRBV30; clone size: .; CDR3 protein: CAWSVGVVNTEAFF; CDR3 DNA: TGTGCCTGGAGTGTAGGGGTGGTAAACACTGAAGCTTTCTTT
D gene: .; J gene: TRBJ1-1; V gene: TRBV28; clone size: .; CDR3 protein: CASISDSNTEAFF; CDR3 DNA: TGTGCCAGCATTTCGGACAGTAACACTGAAGCTTTCTTT
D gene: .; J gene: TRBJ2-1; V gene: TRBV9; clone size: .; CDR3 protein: CASTPAERTYNEQFF; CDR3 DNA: TGTGCCAGCACTCCCGCGGAGCGGACCTACAATGAGCAGTTCTTC
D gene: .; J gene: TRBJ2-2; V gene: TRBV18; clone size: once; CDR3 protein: CASSPGVQGYTGELFF; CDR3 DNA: TGTGCCAGCTCACCTGGGGTGCAGGGCTACACCGGGGAGCTGTTTTTT
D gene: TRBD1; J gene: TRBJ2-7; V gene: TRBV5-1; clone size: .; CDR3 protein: CASSLTGTGTYEQYF; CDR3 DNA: TGCGCCAGCAGCTTGACCGGGACAGGGACCTACGAGCAGTACTTC
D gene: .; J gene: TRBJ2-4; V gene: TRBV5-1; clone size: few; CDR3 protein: CASSFPSTGENIQYF; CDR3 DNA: TGCGCCAGCAGCTTCCCTTCGACGGGCGAAAACATTCAGTACTTC
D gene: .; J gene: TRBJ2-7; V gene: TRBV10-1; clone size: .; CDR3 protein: CASRGDILLYEQYF; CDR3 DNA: TGCGCCAGCAGAGGGGACATCCTCCTCTACGAGCAGTACTTC
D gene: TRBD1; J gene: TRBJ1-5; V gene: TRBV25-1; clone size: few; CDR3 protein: CASRGQGAYQPQHF; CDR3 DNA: TGTGCCAGCAGAGGACAGGGGGCATACCAGCCCCAGCATTTT
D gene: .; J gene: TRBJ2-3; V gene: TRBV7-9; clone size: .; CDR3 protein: CATPGPRTDTQYF; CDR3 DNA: TGTGCCACCCCGGGACCGCGGACAGATACGCAGTATTTT
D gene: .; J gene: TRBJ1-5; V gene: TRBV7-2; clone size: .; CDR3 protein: CASSLTEAQPQHF; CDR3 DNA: TGTGCCAGCAGCTTGACAGAAGCTCAGCCCCAGCATTTT
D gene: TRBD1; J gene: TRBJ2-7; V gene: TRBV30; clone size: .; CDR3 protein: CAWSFGTGFNEQYF; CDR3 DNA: TGTGCCTGGAGTTTCGGGACAGGGTTTAACGAGCAGTACTTC
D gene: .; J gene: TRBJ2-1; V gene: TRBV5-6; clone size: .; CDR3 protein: CASSLDGGTYNEQFF; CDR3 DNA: TGTGCCAGCAGCTTGGACGGGGGAACCTACAATGAGCAGTTCTTC
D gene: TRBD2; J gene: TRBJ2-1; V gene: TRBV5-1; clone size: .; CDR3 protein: CASSMGLVGANEQFF; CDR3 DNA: TGCGCCAGCAGCATGGGACTAGTTGGAGCCAATGAGCAGTTCTTC
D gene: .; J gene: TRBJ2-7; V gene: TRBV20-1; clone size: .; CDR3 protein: CSARSLNEQYF; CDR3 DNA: TGCAGTGCTAGATCGTTGAACGAGCAGTACTTC
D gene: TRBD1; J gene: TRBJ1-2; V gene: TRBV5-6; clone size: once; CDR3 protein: CASSRDRVRGYTF; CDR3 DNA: TGTGCCAGCAGCCGGGACAGGGTGCGAGGCTACACCTTC
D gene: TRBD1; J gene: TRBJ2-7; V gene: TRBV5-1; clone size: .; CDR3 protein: CASSRGDRDYEQYF; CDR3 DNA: TGCGCCAGCAGCCGTGGTGACAGGGACTACGAGCAGTACTTC
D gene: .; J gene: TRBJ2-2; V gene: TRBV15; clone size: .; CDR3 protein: CATMDTGELFF; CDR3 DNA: TGTGCCACCATGGACACCGGGGAGCTGTTTTTT
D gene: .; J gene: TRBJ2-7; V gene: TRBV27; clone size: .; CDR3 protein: CASSLTATYEQYF; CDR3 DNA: TGTGCCAGCAGTTTAACGGCGACATACGAGCAGTACTTC
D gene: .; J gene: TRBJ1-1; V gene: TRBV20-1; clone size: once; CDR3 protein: CSAGVGTEAFF; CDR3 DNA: TGCAGCGCGGGGGTAGGCACTGAAGCTTTCTTT
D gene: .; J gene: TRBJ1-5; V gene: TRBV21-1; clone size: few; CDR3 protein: CASSKDVTGNQPQHF; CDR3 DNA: TGTGCCAGCAGCAAAGATGTCACCGGCAATCAGCCCCAGCATTTT
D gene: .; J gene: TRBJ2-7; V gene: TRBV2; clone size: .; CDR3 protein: CASSEATRGSYEQYF; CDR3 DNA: TGTGCCAGCAGTGAAGCGACAAGGGGCTCCTACGAGCAGTACTTC
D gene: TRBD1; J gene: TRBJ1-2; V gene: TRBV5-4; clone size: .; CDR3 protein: CASSTSTGFQGYTF; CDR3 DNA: TGTGCCAGCAGCACTTCGACAGGGTTCCAGGGCTACACCTTC
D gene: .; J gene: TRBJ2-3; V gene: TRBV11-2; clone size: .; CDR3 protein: CASSSLKSPGTQYF; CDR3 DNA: TGTGCCAGCAGCTCCCTAAAGAGCCCGGGGACGCAGTATTTT
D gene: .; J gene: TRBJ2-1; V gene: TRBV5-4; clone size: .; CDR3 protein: CASSSFGRTSSYNEQFF; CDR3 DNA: TGTGCCAGCAGCAGCTTCGGGAGAACCTCCTCCTACAATGAGCAGTTCTTC
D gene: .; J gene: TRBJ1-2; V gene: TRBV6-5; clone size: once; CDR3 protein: CASSTPGGYGYTF; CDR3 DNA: TGTGCCAGCAGTACTCCGGGGGGCTATGGCTACACCTTC
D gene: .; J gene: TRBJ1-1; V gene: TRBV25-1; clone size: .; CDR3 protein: CASSANSGFEAFF; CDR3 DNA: TGTGCCAGCAGTGCAAACTCAGGGTTTGAAGCTTTCTTT
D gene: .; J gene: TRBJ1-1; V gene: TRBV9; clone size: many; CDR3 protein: CASSVDGGPTEAFF; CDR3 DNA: TGTGCCAGCAGCGTAGATGGGGGGCCGACTGAAGCTTTCTTT
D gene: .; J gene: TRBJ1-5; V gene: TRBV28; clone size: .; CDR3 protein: CASILGTANQPQHF; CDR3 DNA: TGTGCCAGCATCCTAGGCACCGCAAATCAGCCCCAGCATTTT
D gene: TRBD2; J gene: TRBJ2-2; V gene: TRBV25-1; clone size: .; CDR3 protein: CASSDTGLAGVPTGELFF; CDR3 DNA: TGTGCCAGCAGTGATACGGGACTAGCGGGAGTCCCCACCGGGGAGCTGTTTTTT
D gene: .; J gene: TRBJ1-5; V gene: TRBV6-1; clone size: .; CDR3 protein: CASSEETGGAVQPQHF; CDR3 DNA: TGTGCCAGCAGTGAAGAGACAGGAGGGGCAGTTCAGCCCCAGCATTTT
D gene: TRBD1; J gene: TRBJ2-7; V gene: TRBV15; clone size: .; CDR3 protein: CATSREMDRNYEQYF; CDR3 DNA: TGTGCCACCAGCAGAGAAATGGACAGGAACTACGAGCAGTACTTC
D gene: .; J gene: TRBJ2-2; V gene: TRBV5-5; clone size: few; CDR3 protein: CASSLVSGSGELFF; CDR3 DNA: TGTGCCAGCAGCTTGGTTTCTGGGTCCGGGGAGCTGTTTTTT
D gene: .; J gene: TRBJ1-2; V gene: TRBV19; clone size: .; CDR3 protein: CASSIGLEEGYTF; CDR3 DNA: TGTGCCAGTAGTATAGGACTCGAAGAAGGCTACACCTTC
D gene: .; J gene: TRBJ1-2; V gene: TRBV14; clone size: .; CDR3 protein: CASSQDPVSGYTF; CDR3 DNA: TGTGCCAGCAGCCAAGACCCCGTTTCGGGCTACACCTTC
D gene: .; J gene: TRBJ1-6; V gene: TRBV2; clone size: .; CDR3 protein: CASSVSSYNSPLHF; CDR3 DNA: TGTGCCAGCAGCGTAAGCTCCTATAATTCACCCCTCCACTTT
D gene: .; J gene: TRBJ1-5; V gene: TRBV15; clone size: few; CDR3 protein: CATSRESGVNQPQHF; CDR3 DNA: TGTGCCACCAGCAGAGAGTCCGGGGTCAATCAGCCCCAGCATTTT
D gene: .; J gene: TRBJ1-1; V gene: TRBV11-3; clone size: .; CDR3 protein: CASSPGWAEAFF; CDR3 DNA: TGTGCCAGCAGTCCCGGATGGGCTGAAGCTTTCTTT
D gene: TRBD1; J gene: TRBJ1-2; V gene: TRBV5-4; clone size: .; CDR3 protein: CASNLQGAGGYTF; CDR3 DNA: TGTGCCAGCAACTTACAGGGGGCGGGCGGCTACACCTTC
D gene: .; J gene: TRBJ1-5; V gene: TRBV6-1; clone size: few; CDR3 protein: CASTPETDYIQPQHF; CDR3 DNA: TGTGCCAGCACCCCCGAAACAGATTATATTCAGCCCCAGCATTTT
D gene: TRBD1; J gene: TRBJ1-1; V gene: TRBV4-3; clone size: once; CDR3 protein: CASSHDTGQGTEAFF; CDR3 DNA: TGCGCCAGCAGCCACGATACAGGACAGGGGACTGAAGCTTTCTTT
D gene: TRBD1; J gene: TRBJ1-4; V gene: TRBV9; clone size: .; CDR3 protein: CASSTRQGDEKLFF; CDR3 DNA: TGTGCCAGCAGCACACGACAGGGGGACGAAAAACTGTTTTTT
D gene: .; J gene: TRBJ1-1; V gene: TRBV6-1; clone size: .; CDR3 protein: CASRDRDMNTEAFF; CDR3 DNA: TGTGCCTCCCGGGACCGAGACATGAACACTGAAGCTTTCTTT
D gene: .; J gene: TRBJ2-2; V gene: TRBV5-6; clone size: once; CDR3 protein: CASSARMGTGELFF; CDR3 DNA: TGTGCCAGCAGCGCTAGGATGGGGACCGGGGAGCTGTTTTTT
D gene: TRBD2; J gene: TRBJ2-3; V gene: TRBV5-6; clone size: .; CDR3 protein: CASSHWLAGAETQYF; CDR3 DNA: TGTGCCAGCAGCCACTGGCTAGCGGGCGCGGAGACGCAGTATTTT
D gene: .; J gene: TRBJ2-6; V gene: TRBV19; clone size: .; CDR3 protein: CASSIDRGSGANVLTF; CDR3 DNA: TGTGCCAGTAGTATAGACAGGGGCTCTGGGGCCAACGTCCTGACTTTC
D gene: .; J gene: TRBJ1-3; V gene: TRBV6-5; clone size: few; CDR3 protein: CASSYSSARNTIYF; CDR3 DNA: TGTGCCAGCAGTTACTCGAGCGCTAGAAACACCATATATTTT
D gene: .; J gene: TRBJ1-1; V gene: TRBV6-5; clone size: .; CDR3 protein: CASSYGPRVEAFF; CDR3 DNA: TGTGCCAGCAGTTACGGACCCAGGGTCGAAGCTTTCTTT
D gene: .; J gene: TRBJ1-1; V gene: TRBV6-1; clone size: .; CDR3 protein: CASVAPMNTEAFF; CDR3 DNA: TGTGCCAGCGTGGCCCCCATGAACACTGAAGCTTTCTTT